Presented here are 30 T cell receptor beta chains from one specimen sequenced in a study of CD8+CD57+ T cells in acquired aplastic anemia. Genomic DNA provided the template from which TCR beta VDJ and CDR3 profiles were obtained. TCRdb called the reads again in MiXCR, with one record for every CDR3 protein. Among about 190,000 distinct CDR3 sequences listed, 50% to 75% were seen once. The sample was sorted CD4+, CD8+, or CD8+CD57+ T cells (not recorded which) from PBMCs. Every receptor here comes from a human donor with severe aplastic anemia or a healthy control (not recorded which).

The rearrangement uses TRBV7-9 and TRBJ2-3, with D hard to call. Germline V gene sequence: CDR1 SEHNR, CDR2 FQNEAQ (reference sequence). Deletions cut 3 bases from V and 4 bases from J, with 8 bases between. This CDR3 region has 13 residues. CDR3 coding DNA: TGTGCCAGCAGCTTTACCGGGTCAGATACGCAGTATTTT. Translating it yields CASSFTGSDTQYF.

The chain carries TRBV29-1 and TRBJ1-1; 7 bases fit TRBD1. CDR1 and CDR2 (germline): SQVTM, ANQGSEA. The CDR3 has 12 amino acids. The J segment lost 4 bases and the V segment lost 7 bases, leaving 6 bases of the junction unmatched. The CDR3 region is CSAQTGTTEAFF. The CDR3 DNA reads TGCAGCGCCCAGACAGGGACCACTGAAGCTTTCTTT. Together with reference TRBV29-1 and TRBJ1-1, the CDR3 gives the full variable domain: SAVISQKPSRDICQRGTSLTIQCQVDSQVTMMFWYRQQPGQSLTLIATANQGSEATYESGFVIDKFPISRPNLTFSTLTVSNMSPEDSSIYLCSAQTGTTEAFFGQGTRLTVV.

This clonotype was observed a handful of times. The genes are TRBV4-1 and TRBJ2-7; the match to TRBD2 covers 7 bases. In germline, CDR1 is MGHRA, CDR2 YSYEKL. The CDR3 is 16 amino acids. With V trimmed by 1 base and J by 0 bases, 6 bases remained unmatched. The CDR3 DNA is TGCGCCAGCAGCCAAGGGCCACCGGGAGGCTCCTACGAGCAGTACTTC. Translating gives CASSQGPPGGSYEQYF.

This clonotype was recorded many times. The chain uses TRBV5-6 and TRBJ2-7; D unresolved. This CDR3 contains 14 residues. In germline, CDR1 is SGHDT, CDR2 YYEEEE. V lost 0 bases to trimming and J lost 2 bases, with 9 bases between them. The CDR3 reads CASSLDRNTYEQYF. In DNA, the CDR3 is TGTGCCAGCAGCTTGGATAGGAATACCTACGAGCAGTACTTC.

This clonotype was counted ten times or more. This chain uses TRBV6-5 with TRBJ2-6; D call uncertain. Looked up from germline, CDR1 is MNHEY and CDR2 is SVGAGI. Trimming cost V 8 bases and J 0 bases, with 11 bases left between them. This CDR3 is built from 15 residues. CDR3 protein: CASHLRRSGANVLTF. The DNA for the CDR3 is TGTGCCAGCCACCTGCGGCGCTCTGGGGCCAACGTCCTGACTTTC.

Remarks on this clonotype: Likely a read error: the CDR3 ends without its conserved phenylalanine or tryptophan. J is TRBJ2-1 and V is TRBV10-3, with 8 bases that match TRBD2. In germline, CDR1 is ENHRY, CDR2 SYGVKD. Trimming at V came to 8 bases and at J to 2 bases, leaving 8 bases not matched to a gene. CDR3 length: 15 amino acids. Here the CDR3 reads CAIGTEAGAYNEQFL. In nucleotides, the CDR3 is TGTGCCATCGGGACTGAAGCGGGAGCCTACAATGAGCAGTTCTTA.

This chain links TRBV24-1 with TRBJ2-2; TRBD1 agrees at 11 bases. The CDR3 runs 16 residues. Germline lookup yields CDR1 KGHDR and CDR2 SFDVKD. V lost 3 bases to trimming and J lost 5 bases; unmatched junction nucleotides: 4. The CDR3 sequence: CATSDQDRGQTGELFF. CDR3 sequence (DNA): TGTGCCACCAGTGATCAGGACAGGGGGCAAACCGGGGAGCTGTTTTTT.

The sample holds a few counts of this clonotype. The rearrangement joins TRBV20-1 to TRBJ2-1; no clear D gene. The V and J ends lost 6 bases and 3 bases respectively, with 9 bases between them. The CDR3 runs 12 residues. From germline, CDR1 is DFQATT and CDR2 SNEGSKA (reference sequence). This CDR3 is CSAEYSYNEQFF. The CDR3 nucleotides are TGCAGTGCGGAGTATAGCTACAATGAGCAGTTCTTC.

This chain uses TRBV7-9 with TRBJ1-3, with D hard to call. Germline CDR1 SEHNR, CDR2 FQNEAQ (reference sequence). This CDR3 region has 11 residues. The germline V and J ends were trimmed by 1 base and 14 bases, with 9 bases remaining between them. The CDR3, as DNA: TGTGCCAGCAGCTTAGTGATCCCCTTATATTTT. It yields the protein CASSLVIPLYF. Drawing the rest from reference TRBV7-9 and TRBJ1-3, the complete variable domain is DTGVSQNPRHKITKRGQNVTFRCDPISEHNRLYWYRQTLGQGPEFLTYFQNEAQLEKSRLLSDRFSAERPKGSFSTLEIQRTEQGDSAMYLCASSLVIPLYFGEGSWLTVV.

The chain combines TRBV7-3 with TRBJ2-7; TRBD2 agrees at 10 bases. CDR1 SGHTA and CDR2 FQGTGA come from the germline V gene. V shed 4 bases, J shed 2 bases, and the junction held 5 bases outside the gene matches. The CDR3 runs to 15 residues. CDR3 coding DNA: TGTGCCAGCAGCTCCAGACTAGCGGGCCCCTACGAGCAGTACTTC. It codes for CASSSRLAGPYEQYF.

This clonotype was seen at least ten times. The chain combines TRBV9 with TRBJ2-3; D remains ambiguous. The CDR3 extends over 16 amino acids. V dropped 0 bases and J dropped 2 bases, with 13 bases sitting between them. From germline, CDR1 is SGDLS and CDR2 YYNGEE. CDR3 DNA sequence: TGTGCCAGCAGCGTAGAAGGTGAGCCGGACACAGATACGCAGTATTTT. Residues: CASSVEGEPDTDTQYF. The full variable domain, in which reference TRBV9 and TRBJ2-3 provide the parts outside the CDR3, is DSGVTQTPKHLITATGQRVTLRCSPRSGDLSVYWYQQSLDQGLQFLIQYYNGEERAKGNILERFSAQQFPDLHSELNLSSLELGDSALYFCASSVEGEPDTDTQYFGPGTRLTVL.

This clonotype was found many times. This rearrangement joins TRBV6-5 to TRBJ1-2; perhaps TRBD1 as D (5 bases). This CDR3 comprises 15 residues. The V gene's germline CDR1 is MNHEY and CDR2 SVGAGI. Trimming stripped 2 bases from V and 0 bases from J, with 10 bases between. The DNA for the CDR3 is TGTGCCAGCAGTTACCGTGTGACAGCTAACTATGGCTACACCTTC. Encoded protein: CASSYRVTANYGYTF.

This chain connects TRBV27 to TRBJ2-7, with 10 bases matching TRBD2. There are 15 residues in the CDR3. J was trimmed by 3 bases and V by 5 bases; bases with no gene match: 7. Germline CDR1 MNHEY, CDR2 SMNVEV (reference sequence). CDR3: CASSPIAGGFYEQYF. CDR3 DNA: TGTGCCAGCAGTCCGATAGCGGGGGGCTTCTACGAGCAGTACTTC.

The genes are TRBV7-9 and TRBJ1-2, with D unresolved. The CDR3 has 12 amino acids. Germline values: CDR1 SEHNR, CDR2 FQNEAQ (reference sequence). V was shortened by 1 base and J by 6 bases, with 6 bases between the two germline ends. The CDR3 bases are TGTGCCAGCAGCTTAGGGATGAATGGCTACACCTTC. The encoded protein is CASSLGMNGYTF.

This clonotype was seen ten or more times. The chain recombines TRBV29-1 with TRBJ1-1; 9 bases map to TRBD1. V lost 3 bases to trimming and J lost 6 bases; unmatched junction nucleotides: 2. Looked up from germline, CDR1 is SQVTM and CDR2 is ANQGSEA. The CDR3 extends over 12 amino acids. CDR3 coding DNA: TGCAGCGTTGAGAGACAGGGGGCTGAAGCTTTCTTT. Translated: CSVERQGAEAFF.

Many counts were recorded for this clonotype. The rearrangement uses TRBV6-5 and TRBJ2-1; a possible D gene is TRBD2 (5 bases). Germline CDR1 is MNHEY and CDR2 is SVGAGI. Trimming cost V 4 bases and J 4 bases, with 5 bases left between them. The CDR3 has 12 residues. The chain's CDR3 is CASSSGYNEQFF. The CDR3 DNA is TGTGCCAGCAGTTCGGGATACAATGAGCAGTTCTTC.

The rearrangement uses TRBV19 and TRBJ2-5, with TRBD1 matching over 8 bases. Losses at the gene ends were 10 bases for V and 4 bases for J; bases not matched to a gene: 14. CDR1 is LNHDA, CDR2 SQIVND, per germline (reference sequence). This CDR3 region has 15 residues. CDR3 amino acids: CATSDGTGFRETQYF. CDR3 in DNA: TGTGCCACCAGCGACGGGACAGGCTTTCGAGAGACCCAGTACTTC. Complete variable domain (other parts from reference TRBV19 and TRBJ2-5): DGGITQSPKYLFRKEGQNVTLSCEQNLNHDAMYWYRQDPGQGLRLIYYSQIVNDFQKGDIAEGYSVSREKKESFPLTVTSAQKNPTAFYLCATSDGTGFRETQYFGPGTRLLVL.

The gene calls are TRBV5-1 and TRBJ1-5; no firm D call. Between the trimmed V and J ends, which lost 4 bases and 7 bases, there was a span of 15 bases. Germline V CDR1 and CDR2: SGHRS, YFSETQ. The CDR3 totals 14 residues. CDR3 DNA sequence: TGCGCCAGCAGCAGCCCAGGATACGAGCAGCCCCAGCATTTT. Translating it yields CASSSPGYEQPQHF.

On this clonotype itself: Because the CDR3 is missing its conserved closing phenylalanine or tryptophan, this is likely a read error. The DNA is omitted, as the CDR3 cannot be located on it reliably, and the CDR3 follows TCRdb's listing. The rearrangement links TRBV2 to TRBJ1-3; the D call in the table, TRBD1, was not verified against the DNA. CDR1 SNHLY and CDR2 FYNNEI come from the germline V gene. The length of the CDR3 is 11 amino acids, counting both ends. CDR3 residues: CASNWDRAQNT.

This clonotype was detected ten times or more. One end of the junction is discordant with germline, which a read error may explain. The rearrangement uses TRBV5-1 and TRBJ2-2, with 7 bases that match TRBD2. The length of the CDR3 is 13 residues. The germline gives CDR1 SGHRS, CDR2 YFSETQ. This CDR3 is CASSLAGTGELFF. CDR3 DNA: TGTGCCAGCAGTTTAGCGGGCACCGGGGAGCTGTTTTTT.

This sequence joins TRBV7-9 and TRBJ2-1; a weak D match, TRBD2 (5 bases). This CDR3 is built from 15 residues. Germline V gene lookup returns CDR1 SEHNR and CDR2 FQNEAQ (reference sequence). Trimming removed 6 bases at V and 5 bases at J, with 17 bases between. Here the CDR3 reads CASRKPGIFHNEQFF. CDR3 nucleotides: TGTGCCAGCAGAAAGCCCGGGATATTCCACAATGAGCAGTTCTTC.

This chain connects TRBV5-1 to TRBJ2-7, with 12 nucleotides matching TRBD2. CDR3 size: 15 residues. Germline V lookup: CDR1 SGHRS, CDR2 YFSETQ. The V and J ends lost 3 bases and 4 bases, in that order; junction bases with no gene match: 5. CDR3 bases: TGCGCCAGCAGCTCTACTAGCGGGGGGTCTTACGAGCAGTACTTC. It specifies CASSSTSGGSYEQYF.

The V gene is TRBV5-4, the J gene TRBJ2-7, with 10 bases lining up with TRBD2. Germline assignment: CDR1 SGHNT and CDR2 YYREEE (reference sequence). The length of the CDR3 is 15 residues. Trimming at V came to 5 bases and at J to 4 bases, leaving 9 bases not matched to a gene. This CDR3 reads CASSLAGARGYEQYF. The DNA of the CDR3 is TGTGCCAGCAGTCTAGCGGGGGCGCGGGGGTACGAGCAGTACTTC.

This clonotype was seen only a few times. The chain recombines TRBV10-2 with TRBJ2-7; 11 nucleotides match TRBD2. The CDR3 runs 16 residues. Germline CDR1 WSHSY, CDR2 SAAADI. Unmatched junction bases numbered 11, after V lost 6 bases and J lost 4 bases. The chain's CDR3 is CASRLTSGTPFYEQYF. The CDR3 coding sequence is TGCGCCAGCAGGTTGACTAGCGGGACCCCATTTTACGAGCAGTACTTC.

This chain uses TRBV20-1 with TRBJ1-5, with TRBD1 matching 8 bases. CDR3 length equals 16 residues. Germline CDR1 is DFQATT and CDR2 is SNEGSKA (reference sequence). With V trimmed by 3 bases and J by 5 bases, 12 bases remained unmatched. The CDR3 region has the DNA TGCAGTGCTAGGGAACCTGGACAGGGAGAGTATCAGCCCCAGCATTTT. This codes for CSAREPGQGEYQPQHF.

A single count supports this clonotype. V usage is TRBV7-9 and J usage is TRBJ2-7, with 11 bases identical to TRBD2. Germline lookup yields CDR1 SEHNR and CDR2 FQNEAQ (reference sequence). The CDR3 has 16 amino acids. V lost 5 bases and J lost 5; bases outside the gene matches: 11. CDR3 DNA sequence: TGTGCCAGCAGCCAAGATCTCACTAGCGGGAGAGACGAGCAGTACTTC. Encoded protein: CASSQDLTSGRDEQYF.

The chain has TRBV4-1 and TRBJ2-5, with TRBD1 matching 8 bases. After removal of 6 bases from V and 5 bases from J, the junction contained 11 bases not matched to a gene. This CDR3 region has 15 residues. Germline V lookup: CDR1 MGHRA, CDR2 YSYEKL. As DNA, the CDR3 is TGCGCCAGCAGACCCGCAGGGGGCGCTTCGGAGACCCAGTACTTC. It encodes CASRPAGGASETQYF.

This clonotype was observed a single time. This chain connects TRBV2 to TRBJ2-7, with 12 positions matching TRBD2. Per germline, CDR1 SNHLY and CDR2 FYNNEI. CDR3 length: 17 residues. Trimming removed 7 bases from V and 4 bases from J; junction bases left unmatched: 14. In DNA, the CDR3 is TGTGCCAGCACCGAACGGCTAGCGGGAGGGTTGTCATACGAGCAGTACTTC. Translating gives CASTERLAGGLSYEQYF.

This clonotype was picked up many times. The DNA of the CDR3 is TGTGCCACCAGCAGAGAGCACAGGCTGAGCTCTGGAAACACCATATATTTT. Translation gives CATSREHRLSSGNTIYF. The rearrangement joins TRBV15 to TRBJ1-3, with D maybe TRBD1 (5 bases). CDR1 LNHNV and CDR2 YYDKDF come from the germline V gene (reference sequence). The V gene lost 0 bases and the J gene lost 0 bases, with 12 bases spanning the gap. The CDR3 extends over 17 amino acids.

The V gene is TRBV10-2, the J gene TRBJ1-2; weak D call: TRBD1 (5 bases). CDR3 size: 13 residues. Germline assignment: CDR1 WSHSY and CDR2 SAAADI. The V end was cut by 6 bases, the J end by 8 bases, with 16 bases between. The CDR3 protein is CASRGRDPRGYTF. The CDR3 coding sequence is TGCGCCAGCAGGGGCCGGGACCCGAGGGGCTACACCTTC.